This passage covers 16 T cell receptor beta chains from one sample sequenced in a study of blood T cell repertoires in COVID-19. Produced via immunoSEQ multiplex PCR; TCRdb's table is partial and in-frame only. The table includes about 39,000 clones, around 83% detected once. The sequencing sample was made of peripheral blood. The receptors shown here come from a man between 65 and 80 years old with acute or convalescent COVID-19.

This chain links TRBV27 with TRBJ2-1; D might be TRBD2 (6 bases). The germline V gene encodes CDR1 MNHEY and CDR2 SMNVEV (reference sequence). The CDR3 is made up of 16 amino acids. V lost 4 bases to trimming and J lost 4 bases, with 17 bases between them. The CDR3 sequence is CASSSTFFSGYNEQFF. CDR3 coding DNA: TGTGCCAGCAGTTCCACCTTTTTTAGCGGTTACAATGAGCAGTTCTTC.

This chain's CDR3 is CASSLLAGAVYNEQFF. The CDR3, as DNA: TGTGCCAGCAGCCTATTGGCGGGAGCGGTCTACAATGAGCAGTTCTTC. The chain couples TRBV7-6 to TRBJ2-1, with 7 bases matching TRBD2. The CDR3 has 16 amino acids. The V gene's germline CDR1 is SGHVS and CDR2 FNYEAQ. J gave up 3 bases and V 5 bases, and 10 bases lay outside the gene matches.

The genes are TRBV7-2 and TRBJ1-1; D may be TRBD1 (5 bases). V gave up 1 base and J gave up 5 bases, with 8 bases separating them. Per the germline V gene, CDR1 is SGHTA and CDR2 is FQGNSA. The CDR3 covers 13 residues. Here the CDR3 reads CASSLETATEAFF. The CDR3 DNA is TGTGCCAGCAGCTTAGAGACAGCGACTGAAGCTTTCTTT.

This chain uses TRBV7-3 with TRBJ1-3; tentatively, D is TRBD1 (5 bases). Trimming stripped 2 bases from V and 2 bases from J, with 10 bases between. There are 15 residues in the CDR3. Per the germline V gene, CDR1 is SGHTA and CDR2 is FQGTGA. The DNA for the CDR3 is TGTGCCAGCAGCTTACAGGGAGGCGCTGGAAACACCATATATTTT. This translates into CASSLQGGAGNTIYF.

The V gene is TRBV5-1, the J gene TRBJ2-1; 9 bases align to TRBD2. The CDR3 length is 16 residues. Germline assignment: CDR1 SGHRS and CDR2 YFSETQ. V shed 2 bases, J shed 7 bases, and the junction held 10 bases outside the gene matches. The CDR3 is CASSFSLAGILNEQFF. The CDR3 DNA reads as TGCGCCAGCAGCTTCAGCCTAGCGGGAATTCTAAATGAGCAGTTCTTC.

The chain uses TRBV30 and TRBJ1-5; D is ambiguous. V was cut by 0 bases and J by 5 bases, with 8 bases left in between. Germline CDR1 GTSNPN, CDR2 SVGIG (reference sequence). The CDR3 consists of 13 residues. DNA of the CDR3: TGTGCCTGGAGTGTACTCGGGGATCAGCCCCAGCATTTT. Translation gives CAWSVLGDQPQHF.

CDR3 sequence reads: CAWTHRGLEETQYF. CDR3 coding DNA: TGTGCCTGGACCCACAGAGGGTTAGAAGAGACCCAGTACTTC. This chain uses TRBV30 with TRBJ2-5, with D maybe TRBD2 (5 bases). V was shortened by 4 bases and J by 3 bases, with 15 bases between the two germline ends. Germline V gene sequence: CDR1 GTSNPN, CDR2 SVGIG (reference sequence). The CDR3 has 14 amino acids. The full variable domain, completed using reference TRBV30 and TRBJ2-5, is SQTIHQWPATLVQPVGSPLSLECTVEGTSNPNLYWYRQAAGRGLQLLFYSVGIGQISSEVPQNLSASRPQDRQFILSSKKLLLSDSGFYLCAWTHRGLEETQYFGPGTRLLVL.

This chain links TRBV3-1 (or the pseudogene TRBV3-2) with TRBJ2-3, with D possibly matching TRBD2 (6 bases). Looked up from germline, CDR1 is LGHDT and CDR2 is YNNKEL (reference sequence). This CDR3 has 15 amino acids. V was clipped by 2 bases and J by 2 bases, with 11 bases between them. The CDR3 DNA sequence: TGTGCCAGCAGCCAACAAGGCGGGGCCACAGATACGCAGTATTTT. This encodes CASSQQGGATDTQYF.

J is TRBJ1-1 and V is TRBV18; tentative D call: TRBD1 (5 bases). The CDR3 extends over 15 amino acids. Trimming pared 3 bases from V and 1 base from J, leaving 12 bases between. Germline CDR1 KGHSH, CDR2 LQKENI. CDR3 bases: TGTGCCAGCTCACCCTCCACAAGGGGGAACACTGAAGCTTTCTTT. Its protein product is CASSPSTRGNTEAFF.

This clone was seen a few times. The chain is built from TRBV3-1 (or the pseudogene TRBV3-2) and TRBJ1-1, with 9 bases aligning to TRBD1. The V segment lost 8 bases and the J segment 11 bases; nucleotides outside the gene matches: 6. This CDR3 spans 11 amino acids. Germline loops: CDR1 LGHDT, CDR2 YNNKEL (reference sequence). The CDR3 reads CASGLTGGAFF. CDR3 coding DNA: TGTGCCAGCGGTCTGACAGGGGGTGCTTTCTTT.

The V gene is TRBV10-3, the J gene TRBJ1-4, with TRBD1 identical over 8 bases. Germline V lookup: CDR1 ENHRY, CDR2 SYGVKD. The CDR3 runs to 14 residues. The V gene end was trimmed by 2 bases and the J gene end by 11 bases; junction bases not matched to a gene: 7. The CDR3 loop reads CAISEATDRAKLFF. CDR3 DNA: TGTGCCATCAGTGAGGCAACGGACAGGGCTAAACTGTTTTTT.

The CDR3 protein is CASSIARGIDTGELFF. The CDR3, as DNA: TGTGCCAGTAGTATAGCGCGGGGCATTGACACCGGGGAGCTGTTTTTT. The chain couples TRBV19 to TRBJ2-2; tentatively, D is TRBD2 (6 bases). Trimming left V 1 base short and J 3 bases short, with 12 bases between. This CDR3 region has 16 residues. CDR1 is LNHDA, CDR2 SQIVND, per germline (reference sequence).

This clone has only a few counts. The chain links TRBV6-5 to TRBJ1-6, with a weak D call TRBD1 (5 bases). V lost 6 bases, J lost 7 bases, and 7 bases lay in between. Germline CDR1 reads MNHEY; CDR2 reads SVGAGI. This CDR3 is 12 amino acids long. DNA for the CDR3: TGTGCCAGCAGCAGGGCGAATTCACCCCTCCACTTT. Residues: CASSRANSPLHF.

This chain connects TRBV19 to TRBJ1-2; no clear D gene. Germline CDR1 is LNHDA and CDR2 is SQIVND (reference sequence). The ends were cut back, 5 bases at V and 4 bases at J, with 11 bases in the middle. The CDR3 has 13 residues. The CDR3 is CASSARRGYGYTF. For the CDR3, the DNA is TGTGCCAGTAGTGCCCGTAGAGGCTATGGCTACACCTTC.

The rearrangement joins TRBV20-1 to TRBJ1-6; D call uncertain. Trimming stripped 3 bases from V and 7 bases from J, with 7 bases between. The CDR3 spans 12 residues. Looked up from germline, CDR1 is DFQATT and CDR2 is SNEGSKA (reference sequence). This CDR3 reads CSASSGNSPLHF. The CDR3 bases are TGCAGTGCTAGTTCGGGGAATTCACCCCTCCACTTT.

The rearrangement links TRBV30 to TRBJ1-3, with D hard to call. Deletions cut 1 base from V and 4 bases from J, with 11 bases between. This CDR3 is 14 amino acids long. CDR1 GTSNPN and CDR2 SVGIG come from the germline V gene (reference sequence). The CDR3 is CAWSADGGGNTIYF. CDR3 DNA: TGTGCCTGGAGTGCGGACGGCGGGGGAAACACCATATATTTT.